This T cell receptor beta chain was obtained from a study of shared clonotypes between healthy human individuals. The ends lost 5 bases at V and 6 bases at J; junction bases unmatched: 1. The CDR3 has 13 residues. Germline-derived CDR1 and CDR2 are SGHVS and FNYEAQ. Each of the donors was a healthy adult who was HIV-negative and had not had a recent acute infection or vaccination. The protocol was immunoSEQ multiplex PCR, while the TCRdb copy is restricted to in-frame clones and leaves out a portion. The table lists 1.4 million or so clones, 98% of them singletons, with under 0.45% in the top ten. The V call is TRBV7-6, the J call TRBJ2-3, with 11 nucleotides matching TRBD2. Sequencing was performed on naive CD4+ T cells sorted from blood. The subset was: CD45RA+ positively selected. This clonotype was obtained from a man aged 25-40 years in good health. CDR3 nucleotide sequence: TGTGCCAGCAGCCCTAGCGGGAGGGATACGCAGTATTTT. Protein product: CASSPSGRDTQYF.